This T cell receptor beta chain was sequenced in a study of T cells in Graves' hyperthyroidism and ophthalmopathy. Study results and caveats: A model built on 13 V-J features separated ophthalmopathy from stable hyperthyroidism. Appearing also in blood were most of the thyroid clonotypes expanded above 0.001.

Authors of the study amplified TCR beta CDR3 regions from RNA transcripts. TCR CDR3 regions were first amplified by RT-PCR with HTBI primers. TCRdb itself ran the multiplex PCR reads through MiXCR, one entry per CDR3 protein. Among some 250,000 distinct CDR3 sequences listed, just over 14% were seen once. Extraction of PBMCs used approximately 10 ml of fresh peripheral blood. This CDR3 contains 18 residues. Looked up from germline, CDR1 is LGHNA and CDR2 is YSLEER. The V segment lost 0 bases and the J segment 3 bases; nucleotides outside the gene matches: 11. As to this clonotype: Its antigen is unidentified.

This clonotype originated in a woman aged 40 to 49 with Graves' hyperthyroidism that later progressed to Graves' ophthalmopathy. Sequencing was done on a sample of blood. The chain carries TRBV4-3 and TRBJ2-3; TRBD2 agrees at 8 bases. This CDR3 reads CASSQELLTSGLTDTQYF. The CDR3 region has the DNA TGCGCCAGCAGCCAAGAGTTATTAACTAGCGGTTTAACAGATACGCAGTATTTT.